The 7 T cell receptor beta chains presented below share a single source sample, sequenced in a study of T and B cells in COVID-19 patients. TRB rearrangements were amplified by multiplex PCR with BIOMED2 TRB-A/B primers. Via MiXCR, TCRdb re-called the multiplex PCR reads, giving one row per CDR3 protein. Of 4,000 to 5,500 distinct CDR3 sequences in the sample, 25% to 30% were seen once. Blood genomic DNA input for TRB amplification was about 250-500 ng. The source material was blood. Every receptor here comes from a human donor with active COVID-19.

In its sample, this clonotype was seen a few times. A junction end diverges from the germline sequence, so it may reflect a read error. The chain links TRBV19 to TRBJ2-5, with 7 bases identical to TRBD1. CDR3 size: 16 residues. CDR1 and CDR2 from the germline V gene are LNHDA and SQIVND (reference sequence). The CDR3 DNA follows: TGTACCAGTAGTACCAGGGGACAGAAGGATGGGGAGACCCAGTACTTC. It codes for CTSSTRGQKDGETQYF. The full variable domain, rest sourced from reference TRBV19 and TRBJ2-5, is DGGITQSPKYLFRKEGQNVTLSCEQNLNHDAMYWYRQDPGQGLRLIYYSQIVNDFQKGDIAEGYSVSREKKESFPLTVTSAQKNPTAFYLCTSSTRGQKDGETQYFGPGTRLLVL.

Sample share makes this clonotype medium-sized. The CDR3: CASSELASGAYNEQFF. DNA for the CDR3: TGTGCCAGCAGCGAGCTGGCTAGCGGGGCCTACAATGAGCAGTTCTTC. The gene calls are TRBV5-6 and TRBJ2-1; 9 bases align to TRBD2. CDR1 and CDR2 from the germline V gene are SGHDT and YYEEEE. The V and J ends lost 4 bases and 2 bases, in that order; junction bases with no gene match: 7. The CDR3 runs to 16 residues.

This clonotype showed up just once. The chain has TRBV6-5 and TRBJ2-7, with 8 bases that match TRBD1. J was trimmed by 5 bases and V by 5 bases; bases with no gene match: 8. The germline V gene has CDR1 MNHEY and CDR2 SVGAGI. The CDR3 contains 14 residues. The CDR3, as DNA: TGTGCCAGCAGTCCACCGACAGGGGTTAACGAGCAGTACTTC. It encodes CASSPPTGVNEQYF.

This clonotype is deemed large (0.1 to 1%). CDR3 DNA: TGCAGCGTTGGTGGGGCTGGTGAGCAGTACTTC. Protein sequence: CSVGGAGEQYF. The rearrangement joins TRBV29-1 to TRBJ2-7, with D tentatively TRBD1 (5 bases). V lost 4 bases to trimming and J lost 7 bases, with 11 bases between them. The CDR3 is made up of 11 amino acids. CDR1 is SQVTM and CDR2 is ANQGSEA in the germline V gene.

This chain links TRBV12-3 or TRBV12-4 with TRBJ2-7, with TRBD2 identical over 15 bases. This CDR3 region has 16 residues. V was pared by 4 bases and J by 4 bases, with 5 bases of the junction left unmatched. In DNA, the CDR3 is TGTGCCAGCAGTTCCAGGACTAGCGGGAGGGCGTACGAGCAGTACTTC. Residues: CASSSRTSGRAYEQYF.

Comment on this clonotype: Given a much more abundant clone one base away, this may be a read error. This CDR3 reads CSVKKGQGTEAFF. The CDR3, as DNA: TGCAGCGTCAAGAAGGGACAGGGGACTGAAGCTTTCTTT. This chain joins TRBV29-1 and TRBJ1-1; 10 positions match TRBD1. Germline trimming cut 6 bases from V and 5 bases from J; bases unmatched to any gene: 6. The CDR3 consists of 13 residues. From germline, CDR1 is SQVTM and CDR2 ANQGSEA.

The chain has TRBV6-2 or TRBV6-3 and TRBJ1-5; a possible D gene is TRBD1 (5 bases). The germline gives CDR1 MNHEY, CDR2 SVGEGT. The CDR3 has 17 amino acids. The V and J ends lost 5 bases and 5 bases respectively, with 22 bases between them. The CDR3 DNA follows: TGTGCCAGCAGTACACAACCACAGGTCCAGATGGATCAGCCCCAGCATTTT. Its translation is CASSTQPQVQMDQPQHF.